The 15 T cell receptor beta chains presented below share a single source sample, sequenced in a study of T cell repertoires in cytomegalovirus infection. These receptors' targets are unknown. MiXCR, run by TCRdb on the reads, gives a single entry per CDR3 protein. The table shows around 540,000 distinct CDR3 sequences, with roughly a third occurring only once. Here the sequenced sample was cultured PBMCs, taken from culture after CMV antigen stimulation. The receptor source for this set is a human donor in good health (CMV status not recorded). Some clones in this sample may be carry-over from other donors' samples.

This clonotype was counted at least ten times. The chain uses TRBV7-2 and TRBJ2-1; 8 nucleotides match TRBD1. Trimming removed 7 bases from V and 4 bases from J; junction bases left unmatched: 9. Looked up from germline, CDR1 is SGHTA and CDR2 is FQGNSA. There are 15 residues in the CDR3. CDR3 DNA sequence: TGTGCCAGCACCCCAGCCCAGGGGGCTTACAATGAGCAGTTCTTC. This codes for CASTPAQGAYNEQFF.

The sample holds a few counts of this clonotype. The CDR3 DNA reads TGTGCCAGCAGTTTATACGGGAGCTCTGGGGCCAACGTCCTGACTTTC. The encoded protein is CASSLYGSSGANVLTF. The chain links TRBV28 to TRBJ2-6, with D tentatively TRBD2 (6 bases). CDR3 length equals 16 residues. From germline, CDR1 is MDHEN and CDR2 SYDVKM. Trimming stripped 1 base from V and 0 bases from J, with 7 bases between.

This clonotype was counted a few times. V gene TRBV6-2 or TRBV6-3 combines with J gene TRBJ2-7; 9 bases fit TRBD1. V gave up 2 bases and J gave up 3 bases; unmatched junction bases: 5. Germline lookup yields CDR1 MNHEY and CDR2 SVGEGT. The CDR3 loop spans 15 amino acids. This CDR3 is CASSYGTGNNYEQYV. The CDR3, as DNA: TGTGCCAGCAGTTACGGGACAGGGAACAACTACGAGCAGTACGTC.

V is TRBV12-5 and J is TRBJ1-5, with TRBD1 matching 8 bases. V shed 6 bases and J 8 bases; nucleotides not matched to a gene: 6. The CDR3 contains 13 residues. Germline CDR1 is LGHNT and CDR2 is FRNRAP. This CDR3 is CASGTGQEEPQHF. CDR3 nucleotide sequence: TGTGCTAGTGGGACGGGACAGGAGGAGCCCCAGCATTTT. Complete variable domain (other parts from reference TRBV12-5 and TRBJ1-5): DARVTQTPRHKVTEMGQEVTMRCQPILGHNTVFWYRQTMMQGLELLAYFRNRAPLDDSGMPKDRFSAEMPDATLATLKIQPSEPRDSAVYFCASGTGQEEPQHFGDGTRLSIL.

The chain joins TRBV5-1 to TRBJ1-6; possible D gene TRBD1, 6 bases. This CDR3 is 16 amino acids long. The germline V and J ends were trimmed by 3 bases and 7 bases, with 17 bases remaining between them. Germline lookup yields CDR1 SGHRS and CDR2 YFSETQ. The CDR3 DNA sequence: TGCGCCAGCAGCTGGGCCTCGGGGGGCTCGAATTCACCCCTCCACTTT. Its translation: CASSWASGGSNSPLHF.

In this sample, this clonotype turned up a few times. The chain employs TRBV28 and TRBJ1-1; maybe TRBD1 (6 bases). The V gene lost 8 bases and the J gene lost 5 bases, with 12 bases spanning the gap. Germline lookup yields CDR1 MDHEN and CDR2 SYDVKM. This CDR3 is 12 amino acids long. The CDR3 DNA sequence: TGTGCCAGCCTTACAGGGATGACTGAAGCTTTCTTT. This codes for CASLTGMTEAFF.

A remark on this clonotype: One end of the junction fails to match germline, which may point to a read error. The chain carries TRBV7-6 and TRBJ2-4; possibly TRBD1 or TRBD2 for D (5 bases each). CDR3 length: 17 residues. Germline CDR1 reads SGHVS; CDR2 reads FNYEAQ. As DNA, the CDR3 is TGTGCCAGCAGCATAGCGTCAGGGCTGGGGGCCAAAAACATTCAGTACTTC. It specifies CASSIASGLGAKNIQYF.

The chain is built from TRBV28 and TRBJ2-7; D may be TRBD2 (6 bases). There are 14 residues in the CDR3. Trimming stripped 4 bases from V and 2 bases from J, with 12 bases between. CDR1 and CDR2 (germline): MDHEN, SYDVKM. The CDR3: CASSSGGSPYEQYF. Here the CDR3 DNA reads TGTGCCAGCAGTTCCGGGGGATCCCCCTACGAGCAGTACTTC.

The V gene is TRBV20-1, the J gene TRBJ2-5; tentatively, D is TRBD1 or TRBD2 (5 bases each). The CDR3 runs 13 residues. CDR1 is DFQATT and CDR2 is SNEGSKA in the germline V gene (reference sequence). The germline V and J ends were trimmed by 3 bases and 5 bases, with 13 bases remaining between them. CDR3 sequence: CSASGAEGETQYF. For the CDR3, the DNA is TGCAGTGCTAGCGGCGCCGAGGGGGAGACCCAGTACTTC.

There are many counts of this clonotype. The rearrangement links TRBV28 to TRBJ1-5; D not certain. Trimming stripped 2 bases from V and 0 bases from J, with 5 bases between. Germline assignment: CDR1 MDHEN and CDR2 SYDVKM. CDR3 length equals 14 residues. The CDR3 coding sequence is TGTGCCAGCAGTTTAGACGTTAGCAATCAGCCCCAGCATTTT. It translates to CASSLDVSNQPQHF.

This clonotype occurred many times. The chain joins TRBV7-6 to TRBJ1-4; D unresolved. The germline V gene encodes CDR1 SGHVS and CDR2 FNYEAQ. The CDR3 runs 14 residues. Trimming stripped 1 base from V and 0 bases from J, with 3 bases between. CDR3 sequence reads: CASSLGATNEKLFF. The CDR3 DNA reads TGTGCCAGCAGCTTAGGGGCAACTAATGAAAAACTGTTTTTT.

V and J are TRBV11-2 and TRBJ2-2; TRBD2 agrees at 12 bases. Germline V gives CDR1 SGHAT, CDR2 FQNNGV. CDR3 length equals 18 residues. V shed 7 bases and J 0 bases; nucleotides not matched to a gene: 9. The CDR3 loop reads CASIETSGSVPNTGELFF. The CDR3 DNA follows: TGTGCCAGCATCGAGACTAGCGGGAGTGTTCCGAACACCGGGGAGCTGTTTTTT.

The chain links TRBV12-5 to TRBJ1-5; tentative D call: TRBD1 (5 bases). CDR3 size: 16 residues. V was shortened by 1 base and J by 4 bases, with 14 bases between the two germline ends. Germline loops: CDR1 LGHNT, CDR2 FRNRAP. In DNA form, the CDR3 reads TGTGCTAGTGGTTTGGGTCAGGTCGGGGGTAATCAGCCCCAGCATTTT. Translating gives CASGLGQVGGNQPQHF.

This sequence joins TRBV7-2 and TRBJ2-5; the D is unclear. The germline V gene has CDR1 SGHTA and CDR2 FQGNSA. Trimming left V 5 bases short and J 4 bases short, with 17 bases between. The CDR3 contains 15 residues. As DNA, the CDR3 is TGTGCCAGCAGCCCCGTCACCGGATTGAGAGAGACCCAGTACTTC. Translated, it gives CASSPVTGLRETQYF.

This clonotype has a handful of counts. V usage is TRBV27 and J usage is TRBJ1-2; tentatively, D is TRBD1 (6 bases). V lost 6 bases, J lost 3 bases, and 11 bases lay in between. This CDR3 is 13 amino acids long. Looked up from germline, CDR1 is MNHEY and CDR2 is SMNVEV (reference sequence). CDR3 nucleotides: TGTGCCAGCAGCGGACAGTCGGACTATGGCTACACCTTC. This gives the protein CASSGQSDYGYTF.